The rows below give T cell receptor beta chains drawn from one sample of a study of cytomegalovirus exposure and HLA in healthy donors. Produced via immunoSEQ multiplex PCR; TCRdb's table is partial and in-frame only. The listing records roughly 79,000 clones. Sequenced sample: PBMCs. Receptor source: a man between 25 and 39 years old in good health and CMV-seronegative. Each CDR3 is given with its conserved first and last residue. A D gene is named only where the DNA matches it firmly.

j_call,v_call,d_call,cdr3_nt,cdr3_aa
TRBJ1-2,TRBV5-1,TRBD1,TGCGCCAGCAGCCAGGGGGCTCACTATGGCTACACCTTC,CASSQGAHYGYTF
TRBJ1-3,TRBV2,-,TGTGCCAGCAGTTTCAGGGTAGGGGGAAACACCATATATTTT,CASSFRVGGNTIYF
TRBJ2-5,TRBV6-5,-,TGTGCCAGCAGTTACTCGATCAGGGGAGAGACCCAGTACTTC,CASSYSIRGETQYF
TRBJ1-1,TRBV29-1,TRBD1,TGCAGCGTTCTGTTGCCAAGGGGACAGGGGGCAAACACTGAAGCTTTCTTT,CSVLLPRGQGANTEAFF
TRBJ2-5,TRBV5-5,-,TGTGCCAGCAGCTTCATTGGGGGCCCTCCTGAGACCCAGTACTTC,CASSFIGGPPETQYF
TRBJ1-2,TRBV27,-,TGTGCCAGCAGTTCCCGGAACTATGGCTACACCTTC,CASSSRNYGYTF
TRBJ1-1,TRBV4-2,TRBD1,TGTGCCAGCAGCCAAGAGCTCGGGACAGGGGGGCCTGAAGCTTTCTTT,CASSQELGTGGPEAFF
TRBJ1-5,TRBV18,-,TGTGCCAGCTCACCATTAGCTACACAGGGTGCCCTTCCCCAGCATTTT,CASSPLATQGALPQHF
TRBJ2-3,TRBV5-6,-,TGTGCCAGCAGCTTACTGGGGGGCGTCAGGGGGGATACGCAGTATTTT,CASSLLGGVRGDTQYF
TRBJ2-7,TRBV12-2,-,TGTGCAAGTCGCTTAACTAGGTTTGTCTCTCGGCAGTACTTC,CASRLTRFVSRQYF
TRBJ1-2,TRBV5-1,-,TGCGCCAGCAGCTTGTTTGGGCGGGACTATGGCTACACCTTC,CASSLFGRDYGYTF
TRBJ2-7,TRBV19,TRBD2,TGTGCCAGTAGTTCGTTTACTAGCGGGAACTACGAGCAGTACTTC,CASSSFTSGNYEQYF
TRBJ2-1,TRBV11-2,-,TGTGCCAGCACCGGAGGGGGACAGGCTAGCGGTGAGCAGTTCTTC,CASTGGGQASGEQFF
TRBJ1-1,TRBV27,-,TGTGCCAGCAGTTTATCGGGGTTGACAGGATTGAACACTGAAGCTTTCTTT,CASSLSGLTGLNTEAFF
TRBJ1-3,TRBV6-5,-,TGTGCCAGCTCCAGGAACGGAAACACCATATATTTT,CASSRNGNTIYF
TRBJ2-7,TRBV15,-,TGTGCCACCAGCAGAGGGGCGGGGAGAGACTACGAGCAGTACTTC,CATSRGAGRDYEQYF
TRBJ2-3,TRBV4-3,-,TGCGCCAGCAGCCAAGATGAGATGGAATGGGCGCCGACAGATACGCAGTATTTT,CASSQDEMEWAPTDTQYF
TRBJ2-5,TRBV29-1,TRBD2,TGCAGCGTGGTGACTAGCGGTCAAGAGACCCAGTACTTC,CSVVTSGQETQYF
TRBJ2-2,TRBV19,-,TGTGCCAGTAGTATAAAGACAAGCACCCACACCGGGGAGCTGTTTTTT,CASSIKTSTHTGELFF
TRBJ1-5,TRBV27,-,TGTGCCAGCAGTTCGGGCAATCAGCCCCAGCATTTT,CASSSGNQPQHF
TRBJ1-3,TRBV30,-,TGTGCCCTAGGTAGTGGAAACACCATATATTTT,CALGSGNTIYF
TRBJ2-5,TRBV6-5,TRBD1,TGTGCCAGCAGTTACACAGGGGTAGGAGAGACCCAGTACTTC,CASSYTGVGETQYF
TRBJ1-2,TRBV6-5,-,TGTGCCAGCGCCCGACAGGCCTCTTTTTGGGGCTACACCTTC,CASARQASFWGYTF
TRBJ2-2,TRBV6-5,TRBD1,TGTGCCAGCAGTTACGCAGGGACAGCCACCGGGGAGCTGTTTTTT,CASSYAGTATGELFF
TRBJ1-6,TRBV10-3,-,TGTGCCATCAGTGAACTGAATAATTCACCCCTCCACTTT,CAISELNNSPLHF
TRBJ2-1,TRBV7-9,TRBD2,TGTGCCAGCAGCTTGCTAGCGGGAGATGAGCAGTTCTTC,CASSLLAGDEQFF
TRBJ2-2,TRBV5-1,TRBD1,TGCGCCAGCAGCTTTACACAGGGGGAAAGGACCGGGGAGCTGTTTTTT,CASSFTQGERTGELFF
TRBJ1-4,TRBV29-1,-,TGCAGCGTTGAGGACAAATTTAATGAAAAACTGTTTTTT,CSVEDKFNEKLFF
TRBJ2-7,TRBV5-6,-,TGTGCCAGCAGCCTTCAGGACTACGAGCAGTACTTC,CASSLQDYEQYF
TRBJ1-2,TRBV6-1,TRBD1,TGTGCCAGCAGTGCCTACACAGGGGAAGGCGGCTACACCTTC,CASSAYTGEGGYTF
TRBJ2-7,TRBV5-6,TRBD1,TGTGCCAGCAGCTTGGAGACAGGGGCACCCGAAGACTCCTACGAGCAGTACTTC,CASSLETGAPEDSYEQYF
TRBJ2-5,TRBV6-6,TRBD1,TGTGCCAGCAGTAGGGACAGGGGACAAGAGACCCAGTACTTC,CASSRDRGQETQYF
TRBJ2-7,TRBV6-1,-,TGTGCCGACGGAGGGCGGGCCTACGAGCAGTACTTC,CADGGRAYEQYF
TRBJ1-1,TRBV7-9,-,TGTGCCAGCAGCTTAGGAAGCGGGATTGGGACTGAAGCTTTCTTT,CASSLGSGIGTEAFF
TRBJ2-5,TRBV29-1,-,TGCAGCGCCAGGACTGATCAAGAGACCCAGTACTTC,CSARTDQETQYF
TRBJ2-1,TRBV28,-,TGTGCCAGCAGTTTATTCGACTGGGGGGACGCCTACAATGAGCAGTTCTTC,CASSLFDWGDAYNEQFF
TRBJ1-6,TRBV13,-,TGTGCCAGCAGCTTAGAAGGGAGAGAGGGTTCACCCCTCCACTTT,CASSLEGREGSPLHF
TRBJ2-1,TRBV5-4,TRBD2,TGTGCCAGCAGCTTGTTCACGGGAGGTTACTACAATGAGCAGTTCTTC,CASSLFTGGYYNEQFF
TRBJ2-7,TRBV30,-,TGTGCCTGGAGTGTGGGAGGAACCTCCTACGAGCAGTACTTC,CAWSVGGTSYEQYF
TRBJ2-3,TRBV7-2,TRBD2,TGTGCCAGCAGCTACTCCCAAGCTAGCGGGTGGGGCACAGATACGCAGTATTTT,CASSYSQASGWGTDTQYF